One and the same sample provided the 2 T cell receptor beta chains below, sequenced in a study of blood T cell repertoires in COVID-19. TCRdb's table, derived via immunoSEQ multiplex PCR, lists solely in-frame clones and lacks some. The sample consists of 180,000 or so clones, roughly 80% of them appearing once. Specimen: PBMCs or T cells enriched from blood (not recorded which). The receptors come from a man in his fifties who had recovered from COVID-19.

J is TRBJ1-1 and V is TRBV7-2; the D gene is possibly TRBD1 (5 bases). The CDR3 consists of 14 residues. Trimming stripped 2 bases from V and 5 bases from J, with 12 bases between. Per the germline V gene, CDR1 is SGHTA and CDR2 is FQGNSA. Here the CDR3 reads CASSLRGKGTEAFF. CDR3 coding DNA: TGTGCCAGCAGCTTAAGGGGTAAGGGTACTGAAGCTTTCTTT.

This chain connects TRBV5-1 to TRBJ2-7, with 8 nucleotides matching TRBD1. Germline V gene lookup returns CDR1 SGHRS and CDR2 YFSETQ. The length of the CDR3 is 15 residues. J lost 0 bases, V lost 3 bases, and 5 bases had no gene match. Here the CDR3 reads CASSSGTGRSYEQYF. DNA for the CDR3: TGCGCCAGCAGCTCCGGGACAGGCCGCTCCTACGAGCAGTACTTC.